This T cell receptor (beta chain) is drawn from a study of cytomegalovirus exposure and HLA in healthy donors. Study summary: Early released data had about 80 million unique TCRs, all coming from HLA-typed donors. About 79% of 350 to 400 genotyped donors fell in the Caucasian-associated ancestry cluster.

The CDR3 consists of 13 residues. Germline CDR1 MNHEY, CDR2 SMNVEV (reference sequence). Trimming took 6 bases from V and 5 from J; bases not matched to a gene: 5. Regarding the study as a whole: TCR beta chains numbering more than 150 were designated cytomegalovirus-associated.

The PCR contained 60 Vbeta and 13 Jbeta primers. Methods used by the authors: Among the unique TCR beta chains that a later analysis counted, about 85 million in all, some 10 million were shared. Only in-frame clones appear in the TCRdb table, and some are missing; sequencing was by immunoSEQ multiplex PCR. V and J calls and clone size come straight from that table; D and trimming were deduced from the DNA. In the table there are tens of thousands of clones, 75% to 80% of which are singletons. In the case of this clone: Antigen unknown.

The sample was PBMCs. This receptor was identified in a man between 40 and 49 years old in good health and CMV-seronegative. This chain uses TRBV27 with TRBJ1-1; 8 bases fit TRBD1. In nucleotides, the CDR3 is TGTGCCAGCAGGCCAGGGGGCGGAACTGAAGCTTTCTTT. Protein product: CASRPGGGTEAFF.